This is a list of T cell receptor beta chains from one sample in a study of response to subunit inactivated influenza vaccine. TCRdb passed the RT-PCR reads through MiXCR, listing each CDR3 protein once. The repertoire consists of approximately 200,000 distinct CDR3 sequences, with under 15% occurring once and the leading ten covering roughly 25%. Sequenced material: CD8+ T cells sorted from PBMCs, taken 4 to 6 days after vaccination. Source of these receptors: a man aged 45-65 years who received an inactivated influenza vaccine. Both conserved end residues are part of each CDR3. The order of the fields is V gene, D gene, clone size, J gene, CDR3 protein, CDR3 DNA. D genes are given only for firm matches. Expanded clones get a size class; other rows say once, few or many, or leave the size out.

TRBV28,NA,few,TRBJ2-7,CASSPMDPGKIPYEQYF,TGTGCCAGCAGTCCTATGGATCCGGGAAAAATCCCCTACGAGCAGTACTTC
TRBV20-1,NA,NA,TRBJ2-1,CSARDGDLGNEQFF,TGCAGTGCTAGAGATGGGGACCTCGGGAATGAGCAGTTCTTC
TRBV5-6,NA,NA,TRBJ1-4,CASSSIDGAPTNEKLFF,TGTGCCAGCAGCTCAATCGACGGGGCGCCAACTAATGAAAAACTGTTTTTT
TRBV4-2,NA,few,TRBJ2-7,CASSQDSSRLYEQYF,TGTGCCAGCAGCCAAGATTCCTCTAGGCTCTACGAGCAGTACTTC
TRBV4-2,NA,few,TRBJ2-3,CASSLDHRASTDTQYF,TGTGCCAGCAGCCTAGACCACCGGGCCTCCACAGATACGCAGTATTTT
TRBV11-2,NA,many,TRBJ2-1,CASSLALNEQFF,TGTGCCAGCAGCTTAGCCCTCAATGAGCAGTTCTTC
TRBV12-3/TRBV12-4,TRBD1,NA,TRBJ2-5,CASSLTGGSYQETQYF,TGTGCCAGCAGCCTGACAGGGGGCAGTTACCAAGAGACCCAGTACTTC
TRBV12-3/TRBV12-4,NA,many,TRBJ1-5,CASSLWGGSNQPQHF,TGTGCCAGCAGTTTATGGGGTGGTAGCAATCAGCCCCAGCATTTT
TRBV29-1,NA,few,TRBJ2-2,CSSVGGASGELFF,TGCAGCTCCGTGGGGGGCGCATCCGGGGAGCTGTTTTTT
TRBV6-2/TRBV6-3,NA,few,TRBJ2-2,CASSYTVFGELFF,TGTGCCAGCAGTTACACAGTGTTCGGGGAGCTGTTTTTT
TRBV6-5,TRBD1,NA,TRBJ1-2,CASSYSPDGTGVGYTF,TGTGCCAGCAGTTACTCTCCCGACGGGACAGGGGTTGGCTACACCTTC
TRBV2,TRBD1,few,TRBJ2-7,CASSGQIYEQYF,TGTGCCAGCTCGGGACAGATCTACGAGCAGTACTTC
TRBV9,TRBD2,few,TRBJ2-7,CASSPSTSAYEQYF,TGTGCCAGCAGCCCTTCGACTAGCGCCTACGAGCAGTACTTC
TRBV15,NA,many,TRBJ1-4,CATSRPSEGGSAKLFF,TGTGCCACCAGCAGACCCTCGGAGGGGGGTTCGGCGAAACTGTTTTTT
TRBV20-1,NA,many,TRBJ2-1,CSARQGFLGEQFF,TGCAGTGCTAGACAGGGTTTTCTGGGTGAGCAGTTCTTC
TRBV28,NA,NA,TRBJ2-1,CASSPFFGQSTYNEQFF,TGTGCCAGCAGTCCCTTTTTCGGGCAGTCGACCTACAATGAGCAGTTCTTC
TRBV5-5,NA,NA,TRBJ2-1,CASRRDNEQFF,TGTGCCAGCAGGAGGGACAATGAGCAGTTCTTC
TRBV4-3,NA,NA,TRBJ2-2,CASSQDSQGRAGELFF,TGCGCCAGCAGCCAAGACTCTCAGGGTCGGGCCGGGGAGCTGTTTTTT
TRBV28,TRBD1,NA,TRBJ2-7,CASSSSRDRLYEQYF,TGTGCCAGCAGTTCTAGCCGGGACAGACTCTACGAGCAGTACTTC
TRBV28,TRBD2,few,TRBJ2-1,CASSWGLAGGIEQFF,TGTGCCAGCAGTTGGGGACTAGCGGGAGGAATTGAGCAGTTCTTC
TRBV6-2/TRBV6-3,TRBD2,NA,TRBJ2-2,CASSYSSGSISGELFF,TGTGCCAGCAGTTACTCTAGCGGGAGTATTTCCGGGGAGCTGTTTTTT
TRBV6-5,NA,few,TRBJ2-5,CASSYSRGWETQYF,TGTGCCAGCAGTTACTCTAGAGGCTGGGAGACCCAGTACTTC
TRBV6-5,NA,many,TRBJ2-2,CASSYSRAGTANTGELFF,TGTGCCAGCAGTTACTCGAGGGCGGGGACCGCGAACACCGGGGAGCTGTTTTTT
TRBV4-3,TRBD2,NA,TRBJ2-4,CASSLRLAGGPKNIQYF,TGCGCCAGCAGCCTCAGACTAGCGGGAGGGCCCAAAAACATTCAGTACTTC
TRBV7-9,NA,many,TRBJ2-7,CASSLETLEQYF,TGTGCCAGCAGCTTAGAAACCCTCGAGCAGTACTTC
TRBV29-1,NA,few,TRBJ1-3,CSVGPGIGNTIYF,TGCAGCGTTGGCCCAGGGATAGGAAACACCATATATTTT
TRBV6-5,TRBD1,NA,TRBJ2-7,CASSSISGTGAYEQYF,TGTGCCAGCAGTTCTATCTCCGGGACAGGGGCCTACGAGCAGTACTTC
TRBV27,NA,few,TRBJ2-3,CASSSLPRTNSPTDTQYF,TGTGCCAGCAGTTCCCTACCCCGGACTAATTCACCAACAGATACGCAGTATTTT
TRBV9,TRBD2,NA,TRBJ2-3,CASSPGTSGRAGADTQYF,TGTGCCAGCAGCCCAGGGACTAGCGGGAGGGCCGGGGCAGATACGCAGTATTTT
TRBV6-5,TRBD1,few,TRBJ2-3,CASSYGTVGTDTQYF,TGTGCCAGCAGTTACGGGACAGTGGGCACAGATACGCAGTATTTT
TRBV2,TRBD1,NA,TRBJ1-2,CASSERTGADGYTF,TGTGCCAGCAGTGAGAGGACAGGGGCTGATGGCTACACCTTC
TRBV7-9,TRBD2,few,TRBJ2-5,CASSLGGLALQETQYF,TGTGCCAGCAGCTTAGGAGGACTAGCGTTACAAGAGACCCAGTACTTC
TRBV4-1,NA,NA,TRBJ2-3,CASSLGRLGDTQYF,TGCGCCAGCAGCCTGGGCCGTTTAGGGGATACGCAGTATTTT
TRBV4-3,TRBD2,few,TRBJ2-1,CASSQVGGSEQFF,TGCGCCAGCAGCCAAGTAGGCGGGAGTGAGCAGTTCTTC
TRBV12-3/TRBV12-4,TRBD2,NA,TRBJ2-1,CASSSGTSTIDEQFF,TGTGCCAGCAGTTCCGGGACTAGTACGATCGATGAGCAGTTCTTC
TRBV24-1,NA,NA,TRBJ2-3,CATSDSIWTGLSTDTQYF,TGTGCCACCAGTGATTCTATTTGGACGGGACTCAGCACAGATACGCAGTATTTT
TRBV12-3/TRBV12-4,NA,NA,TRBJ2-3,CASSSPRDTQYF,TGTGCCAGCAGCTCCCCCCGAGATACGCAGTATTTT
TRBV12-3/TRBV12-4,NA,NA,TRBJ1-3,CASSPGNTIYF,TGTGCCAGCAGTCCTGGAAACACCATATATTTT
TRBV6-5,NA,few,TRBJ2-1,CASSYLHGESYNEQFF,TGTGCCAGCAGTTACCTCCATGGGGAGTCCTACAATGAGCAGTTCTTC
TRBV2,TRBD1,NA,TRBJ2-7,CASSEVGDRSYEQYF,TGTGCCAGCAGTGAAGTCGGGGACAGAAGCTACGAGCAGTACTTC
TRBV4-2,TRBD2,few,TRBJ2-2,CASSQVLVGGTTGELFF,TGTGCCAGCAGCCAAGTTTTGGTGGGGGGGACCACCGGGGAGCTGTTTTTT
TRBV4-1,TRBD1,few,TRBJ2-3,CASSQDFNTRTGDTQYF,TGCGCCAGCAGCCAAGATTTTAACACAAGGACAGGAGATACGCAGTATTTT
TRBV27,NA,few,TRBJ2-3,CASRSIPSTDTQYF,TGTGCCAGCAGATCCATCCCTAGCACAGATACGCAGTATTTT
TRBV11-2,TRBD1,few,TRBJ2-5,CASSLVYSRGLLETQYF,TGTGCCAGCAGCTTAGTTTATTCCAGGGGGCTATTGGAGACCCAGTACTTC
TRBV27,NA,few,TRBJ1-6,CASSEARGGSPLHF,TGTGCCAGCAGTGAGGCGAGGGGAGGATCACCCCTCCACTTT
TRBV12-3/TRBV12-4,NA,few,TRBJ1-5,CASSFSGGQPQHF,TGTGCCAGCAGTTTCTCCGGGGGTCAGCCCCAGCATTTT
TRBV7-9,TRBD1,NA,TRBJ2-7,CASSLVTGIDIYEQYF,TGTGCCAGCAGCTTAGTGACAGGGATCGATATTTACGAGCAGTACTTC
TRBV29-1,NA,NA,TRBJ2-3,CSVPVHSSTQYF,TGCAGCGTCCCAGTCCACTCCAGTACGCAGTATTTT
TRBV12-3/TRBV12-4,NA,NA,TRBJ2-5,CASSFATAQETQYF,TGTGCCAGCAGTTTTGCGACGGCGCAAGAGACCCAGTACTTC
TRBV28,TRBD1,few,TRBJ1-2,CASSSASGTGYYGYTF,TGTGCCAGCAGTTCAGCCTCCGGGACAGGCTACTATGGCTACACCTTC
TRBV20-1,TRBD2,few,TRBJ2-7,CSARRRGGQYF,TGCAGTGCTAGACGGCGCGGGGGGCAGTACTTC
TRBV28,NA,NA,TRBJ2-7,CASSLGTVSSYEQYF,TGTGCCAGCAGTTTAGGTACAGTTAGCTCCTACGAGCAGTACTTC
TRBV20-1,TRBD1,NA,TRBJ2-1,CSARDRDSSYEQFF,TGCAGTGCTAGAGACCGGGACAGCTCCTACGAGCAGTTCTTC
TRBV12-3/TRBV12-4,NA,many,TRBJ2-5,CASSSPWGAKETQYF,TGTGCCAGCAGTTCGCCTTGGGGGGCGAAAGAGACCCAGTACTTC
TRBV6-1,NA,few,TRBJ2-5,CASSPEGAQETQYF,TGTGCCAGCAGTCCCGAAGGGGCTCAAGAGACCCAGTACTTC